Each of the 5 T cell receptor beta chains below was sequenced from the same sample in a study of post-analysis software for immune sequencing data. cDNA libraries for TCR beta contained unique molecular identifiers. Each CDR3 protein is one row after TCRdb ran MiXCR on the PCR reads. This sample carries around 400,000 distinct CDR3 sequences, about a third of them seen once, and the ten largest clones take roughly 12%. Their antigens are not known. Whole-study results and caveats: Patients carried several TRBV segments more frequently than controls did, and TRBV5-6, TRBV5-1 and TRBV20-1 were among them.

Sequencing was done on a sample of blood. The receptors here all came from a girl under 18 with multiple sclerosis.

CDR3 loop: CAIGRGLRQPQHF. CDR3 DNA sequence: TGTGCCATCGGCCGGGGCCTCCGGCAGCCCCAGCATTTT. V usage is TRBV10-3 and J usage is TRBJ1-5; tentative D call: TRBD1 (5 bases). The CDR3 consists of 13 residues. The germline CDR1 and CDR2 sequences are ENHRY and SYGVKD. The V and J ends lost 8 bases and 7 bases respectively, with 15 bases between them.

There are a few counts of this clonotype. The chain joins TRBV13 to TRBJ2-3; D is uncertain. The germline gives CDR1 PRHDT, CDR2 FYEKMQ (reference sequence). The CDR3 spans 14 residues. V lost 5 bases, J lost 1 base, and 10 bases lay in between. In DNA, the CDR3 is TGTGCCAGCAGCGCCGGCACGGGCACAGATACGCAGTATTTT. Its translation: CASSAGTGTDTQYF.

This clonotype was seen a handful of times. The CDR3 DNA follows: TGTGCCAGCAGCTCCCTCTACAGGGGAATCTTCCCTTACGAGCAGTACTTC. It encodes CASSSLYRGIFPYEQYF. V gene TRBV7-2 combines with J gene TRBJ2-7, with TRBD1 identical over 7 bases. The CDR3 has 17 amino acids. Germline V lookup: CDR1 SGHTA, CDR2 FQGNSA. J gave up 4 bases and V 4 bases, and 16 bases lay outside the gene matches.

This clonotype was seen a single time. The rearrangement links TRBV7-2 to TRBJ2-3; TRBD2 agrees at 11 bases. Germline CDR1 SGHTA, CDR2 FQGNSA. The J segment lost 0 bases and the V segment lost 5 bases, leaving 7 bases of the junction unmatched. CDR3 size: 17 residues. DNA for the CDR3: TGTGCCAGCAGCCCTCCGGGACTAGCGGACAGCACAGATACGCAGTATTTT. Its translation: CASSPPGLADSTDTQYF.

This clonotype turned up a few times. V is TRBV7-9 and J is TRBJ1-2; no reliable D call. V was pared by 1 base and J by 4 bases, with 13 bases between. This CDR3 is 15 amino acids long. Germline V CDR1 and CDR2: SEHNR, FQNEAQ (reference sequence). This CDR3 reads CASSLGQPEAYGYTF. In DNA form, the CDR3 reads TGTGCCAGCAGCTTAGGCCAGCCTGAAGCCTATGGCTACACCTTC. The variable domain in full, completed from reference TRBV7-9 and TRBJ1-2, reads DTGVSQNPRHKITKRGQNVTFRCDPISEHNRLYWYRQTLGQGPEFLTYFQNEAQLEKSRLLSDRFSAERPKGSFSTLEIQRTEQGDSAMYLCASSLGQPEAYGYTFGSGTRLTVV.